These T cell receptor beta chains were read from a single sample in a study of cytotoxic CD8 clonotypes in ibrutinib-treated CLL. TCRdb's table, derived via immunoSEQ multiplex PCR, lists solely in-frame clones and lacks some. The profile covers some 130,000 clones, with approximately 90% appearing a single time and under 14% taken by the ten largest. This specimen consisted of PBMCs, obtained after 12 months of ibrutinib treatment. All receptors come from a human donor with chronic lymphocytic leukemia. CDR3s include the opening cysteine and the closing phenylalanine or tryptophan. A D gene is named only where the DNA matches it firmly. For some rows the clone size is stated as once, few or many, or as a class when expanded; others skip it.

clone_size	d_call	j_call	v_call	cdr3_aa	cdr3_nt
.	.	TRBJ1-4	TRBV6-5	CASSPGWGTNEKLFF	TGTGCCAGCAGCCCTGGGTGGGGAACTAATGAAAAACTGTTTTTT
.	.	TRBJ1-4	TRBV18	CASSLNRDSTTNEKLFF	TGTGCCAGCTCACTAAATCGCGACAGTACAACTAATGAAAAACTGTTTTTT
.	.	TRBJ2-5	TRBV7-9	CASSRDRDMTQYF	TGTGCCAGCAGCCGCGACAGAGATATGACCCAGTACTTC
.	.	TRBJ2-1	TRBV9	CASSPEGLGEQFF	TGTGCCAGCAGCCCAGAAGGGCTGGGGGAGCAGTTCTTC
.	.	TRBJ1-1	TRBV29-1	CSVARGQGGASEAFF	TGCAGCGTCGCAAGGGGCCAAGGGGGGGCTAGTGAAGCTTTCTTT
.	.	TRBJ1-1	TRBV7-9	CASSLVREKNTEAFF	TGTGCCAGCAGCTTAGTTAGGGAGAAGAACACTGAAGCTTTCTTT
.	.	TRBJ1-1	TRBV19	CASSTPSRANTEAFF	TGTGCCAGTAGTACCCCGTCTAGGGCTAACACTGAAGCTTTCTTT
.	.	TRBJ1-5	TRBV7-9	CASSLGYQPQHF	TGTGCCAGCAGCTTAGGGTATCAGCCCCAGCATTTT
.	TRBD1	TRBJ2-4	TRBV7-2	CASSTSGTAKNFQYF	TGTGCCAGCAGCACTTCCGGGACAGCTAAAAACTTTCAGTACTTC
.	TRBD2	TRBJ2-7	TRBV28	CASRGAGGSYEQYF	TGTGCCAGCAGGGGGGCGGGAGGTTCCTACGAGCAGTACTTC
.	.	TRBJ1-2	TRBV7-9	CASSQRASSYGYTF	TGTGCCAGCAGTCAAAGGGCAAGCAGCTATGGCTACACCTTC
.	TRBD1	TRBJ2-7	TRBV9	CASSVDRGYEQYF	TGTGCCAGCAGCGTCGACAGGGGATACGAGCAGTACTTC
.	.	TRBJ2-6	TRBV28	CASLQGGANVLTF	TGTGCCAGCCTTCAGGGTGGGGCCAACGTCCTGACTTTC
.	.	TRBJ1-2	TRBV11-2	CASSLGAGYGYTF	TGTGCCAGCAGCTTAGGTGCCGGCTATGGCTACACCTTC
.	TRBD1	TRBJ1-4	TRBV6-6	CASKRTGEINEKLFF	TGTGCCAGCAAGCGGACAGGGGAGATTAATGAAAAACTGTTTTTT
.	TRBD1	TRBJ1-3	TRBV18	CASSPGDRASGNTIYF	TGTGCCAGCTCCCCTGGGGACAGGGCGTCCGGAAACACCATATATTTT
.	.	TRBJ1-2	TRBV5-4	CASSLDPAPGYTF	TGTGCCAGCAGCTTGGATCCAGCCCCTGGCTACACCTTC
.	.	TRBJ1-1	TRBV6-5	CASSSGREGTEAFF	TGTGCCAGCAGTTCAGGGCGGGAGGGCACTGAAGCTTTCTTT
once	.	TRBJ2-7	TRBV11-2	CASSLDPGWNEQYF	TGTGCCAGCAGCTTAGACCCAGGGTGGAACGAGCAGTACTTC
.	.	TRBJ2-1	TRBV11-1	CASSSDYGARSHNEQFF	TGTGCCAGCAGCTCGGACTACGGGGCCAGGTCCCACAATGAGCAGTTCTTC
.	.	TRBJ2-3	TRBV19	CASSIRGSTDTQYF	TGTGCCAGTAGTATACGCGGGAGCACAGATACGCAGTATTTT
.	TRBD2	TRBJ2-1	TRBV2	CASSEEGTSGWVEQFF	TGTGCCAGCAGCGAGGAGGGGACTAGCGGGTGGGTCGAGCAGTTCTTC
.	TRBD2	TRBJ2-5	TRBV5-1	CASSLEKLAGVSETQYF	TGCGCCAGCAGCTTGGAAAAACTAGCGGGAGTTTCCGAGACCCAGTACTTC
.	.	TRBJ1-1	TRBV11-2	CASSFLTGNTEAFF	TGTGCCAGCAGCTTTCTCACAGGGAACACTGAAGCTTTCTTT
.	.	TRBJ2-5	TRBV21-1	CASSKGQGKAQETQYF	TGTGCCAGCAGCAAAGGACAGGGAAAGGCACAAGAGACCCAGTACTTC
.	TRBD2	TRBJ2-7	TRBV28	CASSLASGRGEQYF	TGTGCCAGCAGTTTGGCTAGCGGGAGAGGTGAGCAGTACTTC
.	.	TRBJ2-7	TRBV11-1	CASSLSGYEQYF	TGTGCCAGCAGCTTATCAGGGTACGAGCAGTACTTC